This T cell receptor beta chain came from a study of T cell repertoires in cytomegalovirus infection. Study-level information: Public TCR beta signatures marked donors with CMV infection and the matching HLA. The study, taken as a whole, reports: Individuals carrying CMV plus the relevant HLA were identified by cumulative frequency of public TCR beta families. HLA-C-restricted CMV-specific TCR beta clonotypes were dominant in the ex vivo response.

TCRdb processed the reads anew with MiXCR; each CDR3 protein has one entry. Of around 530,000 distinct CDR3 sequences in the sample, 16% were seen once. The V gene's germline CDR1 is SGHTA and CDR2 FQGNSA. This CDR3 region has 18 residues. V gave up 2 bases and J gave up 5 bases; unmatched junction bases: 12. Ten or more counts support this clonotype. What it binds is unknown. The chain links TRBV7-2 to TRBJ2-5, with 12 bases identical to TRBD2. The sequence derives from a human donor in good health (CMV status not recorded). Some clones in this sample may be carry-over from other donors' samples. The sequencing input was CD8+ T cells from PBMCs. CDR3 bases: TGTGCCAGCAGCTTATCTGTGCGGCTAGCGGGGGGGGGGGAGACCCAGTACTTC. Protein product: CASSLSVRLAGGGETQYF.